This T cell receptor (beta chain) was identified in a study of shared clonotypes between healthy human individuals. The naive CD8 subset, CD45RO-negative cells positively selected for CCR7, excluded terminally differentiated effector memory CD45RA+ cells. Those who donated, Caucasian adults without exception, all lived in Nashville, Tennessee. The table came from immunoSEQ multiplex PCR; TCRdb's copy has only in-frame clones and leaves some out. The sample consists of around 2,000,000 clones, roughly 91% of them appearing once. Germline V lookup: CDR1 SGDLS, CDR2 YYNGEE. CDR3 size: 12 residues. Trimming removed 3 bases from V and 8 bases from J, with 9 bases in between. On this clone itself: The antigen is undetermined.

Study-level results: A few donors shared around 5.2% of their naive CD4 clonotypes. Richness estimates generally favored naive over memory subsets.

This clonotype was obtained from a young man in good health. Some clones in this sample may be carry-over from other donors' samples. The gene calls are TRBV9 and TRBJ2-1; unclear D gene. Sequenced: naive CD8+ T cells from PBMCs. DNA of the CDR3: TGTGCCAGCAGCGGAGGCCCCCATGAGCAGTTCTTC. Translation: CASSGGPHEQFF.